The 15 T cell receptor beta chains listed next were all sequenced from one sample in a study of response to subunit inactivated influenza vaccine. A single record per CDR3 protein comes from TCRdb applying MiXCR to the RT-PCR reads. Here the sample spans more than 600,000 distinct CDR3 sequences, less than 20% being singletons. The input for sequencing was PBMCs from blood, taken 4 to 6 days after vaccination. Receptor source: a man in his forties or fifties who received an inactivated influenza vaccine.

This chain joins TRBV10-3 and TRBJ1-1; no reliable D call. The CDR3 consists of 13 residues. CDR1 is ENHRY and CDR2 is SYGVKD in the germline V gene. Trimming removed 10 bases at V and 1 base at J, with 13 bases between. This CDR3 reads CASHGTENTEAFF. The CDR3 bases are TGTGCCAGCCACGGAACAGAGAACACTGAAGCTTTCTTT.

This clonotype was seen more than once but under ten times. CDR3 coding DNA: TGCAGTGCTCGGAACAGGGTCGTGATAGCAGATACGCAGTATTTT. Translating gives CSARNRVVIADTQYF. The genes are TRBV20-1 and TRBJ2-3, with a tentative D call TRBD1 (6 bases). From germline, CDR1 is DFQATT and CDR2 SNEGSKA (reference sequence). CDR3 size: 15 residues. V lost 5 bases to trimming and J lost 4 bases, with 19 bases between them.

V gene TRBV6-4 combines with J gene TRBJ2-3, with a weak D call TRBD2 (6 bases). This CDR3 region has 14 residues. Germline assignment: CDR1 MRHNA and CDR2 SNTAGT. V lost 5 bases and J lost 0, with 9 bases in between. CDR3 DNA sequence: TGTGCCAGCAGTACGGGAGAAAGCACAGATACGCAGTATTTT. This gives the protein CASSTGESTDTQYF.

J is TRBJ2-7 and V is TRBV6-5, with D perhaps matching TRBD1 (6 bases). The CDR3 has 16 amino acids. CDR1 and CDR2 (germline): MNHEY, SVGAGI. Trimming took off 2 bases at V and 4 bases at J, with 18 bases between the two ends. This chain's CDR3 is CASSYIGQPLEYEQYF. The CDR3 DNA sequence: TGTGCCAGCAGTTACATCGGACAGCCCCTGGAATACGAGCAGTACTTC.

The chain combines TRBV15 with TRBJ2-1, with D tentatively TRBD1 (6 bases). Deletions cut 8 bases from V and 0 bases from J, with 11 bases between. The CDR3 sequence is 14 residues long. Germline CDR1 reads LNHNV; CDR2 reads YYDKDF (reference sequence). The CDR3 protein is CATQRGGSYNEQFF. CDR3 bases: TGTGCCACCCAAAGAGGGGGCTCCTACAATGAGCAGTTCTTC.

The chain combines TRBV27 with TRBJ2-7; the match to TRBD1 covers 9 bases. The ends lost 3 bases at V and 2 bases at J; junction bases unmatched: 5. From germline, CDR1 is MNHEY and CDR2 SMNVEV (reference sequence). The CDR3 has 15 residues. The CDR3 nucleotides are TGTGCCAGCAGTTTGCATGGGACAGGGCCCTACGAGCAGTACTTC. Its translation: CASSLHGTGPYEQYF.

This clonotype was detected only a few times. This chain uses TRBV20-1 with TRBJ1-1; D call uncertain. Trimming pared 0 bases from V and 5 bases from J, leaving 10 bases between. In germline, CDR1 is DFQATT, CDR2 SNEGSKA (reference sequence). The CDR3 sequence is 13 residues long. The CDR3 DNA reads as TGCAGTGCTAGAGATGCGGCTTGGACTGAAGCTTTCTTT. This translates into CSARDAAWTEAFF.

This clonotype showed up many times. CDR3 nucleotides: TGCAGTGCTAGAGACGCTAGCTCCTACAATGAGCAGTTCTTC. Its translation: CSARDASSYNEQFF. The rearrangement links TRBV20-1 to TRBJ2-1, with D unclear. Germline CDR1 is DFQATT and CDR2 is SNEGSKA (reference sequence). This CDR3 is 14 amino acids long. V dropped 0 bases and J dropped 0 bases, with 6 bases sitting between them.

About this clonotype itself: The junction differs from germline at one of its ends, possibly a read error. The rearrangement joins TRBV12-3 or TRBV12-4 to TRBJ2-7; unclear D gene. This CDR3 contains 11 residues. The chain's CDR3 is CASSFRTDLKF. For the CDR3, the DNA is TGTGCCAGCAGTTTTCGGACGGATCTCAAATTC.

This clonotype was counted between two and nine times. The CDR3 here is CASRPSGKANYGYTF. The CDR3 region has the DNA TGTGCCAGCAGACCTTCAGGGAAAGCTAACTATGGCTACACCTTC. V gene TRBV6-1 combines with J gene TRBJ1-2; perhaps TRBD1 as D (5 bases). Germline V CDR1 and CDR2: MNHNS, SASEGT. The germline V and J ends were trimmed by 6 bases and 0 bases, with 14 bases remaining between them. The CDR3 contains 15 residues.

This clonotype was observed a few times. The rearrangement links TRBV28 to TRBJ1-3; TRBD1 aligns across 10 bases. CDR3 length: 15 residues. The ends lost 6 bases at V and 7 bases at J; junction bases unmatched: 9. The germline gives CDR1 MDHEN, CDR2 SYDVKM. The CDR3 nucleotides are TGTGCCAGCAGCCAGACAGGGGGCAAGAGGAACACCATATATTTT. The encoded protein is CASSQTGGKRNTIYF. Complete variable domain (other parts from reference TRBV28 and TRBJ1-3): DVKVTQSSRYLVKRTGEKVFLECVQDMDHENMFWYRQDPGLGLRLIYFSYDVKMKEKGDIPEGYSVSREKKERFSLILESASTNQTSMYLCASSQTGGKRNTIYFGEGSWLTVV.

Many counts were recorded for this clonotype. The chain links TRBV5-1 to TRBJ2-5; D may be TRBD1 or TRBD2 (6 bases each). Germline assignment: CDR1 SGHRS and CDR2 YFSETQ. Between the trimmed V and J ends, which lost 4 bases and 2 bases, there was a span of 18 bases. The CDR3 spans 16 residues. The CDR3 sequence: CASSGGGSATQETQYF. The CDR3 bases are TGCGCCAGCAGCGGAGGGGGTAGCGCGACTCAAGAGACCCAGTACTTC.

This clonotype was counted a few times. The V gene is TRBV5-4, the J gene TRBJ2-2, with 10 positions matching TRBD2. V was pared by 5 bases and J by 3 bases, with 7 bases of the junction left unmatched. The CDR3 covers 16 residues. Germline V gene data show CDR1 as SGHNT and CDR2 as YYREEE (reference sequence). Here the CDR3 reads CASSYLAGGHTGELFF. DNA of the CDR3: TGTGCCAGCAGTTACTTAGCGGGGGGCCACACCGGGGAGCTGTTTTTT.

The chain couples TRBV12-3 or TRBV12-4 to TRBJ1-2; 7 bases line up with TRBD1. The CDR3 length is 11 residues. V lost 6 bases, J lost 7 bases, and 2 bases stayed unmatched. The CDR3 DNA reads TGTGCCAGCAGGCACAGGGGTGGCTACACCTTC. Encoded protein: CASRHRGGYTF.

This clonotype was counted only a few times. This chain uses TRBV27 with TRBJ2-7, with 8 bases aligning to TRBD1. The V segment lost 0 bases and the J segment 1 base; nucleotides outside the gene matches: 2. Germline V lookup: CDR1 MNHEY, CDR2 SMNVEV (reference sequence). The CDR3 runs 15 residues. The CDR3 nucleotides read TGTGCCAGCAGTTTATCTTGGACAGGGTCCTACGAGCAGTACTTC. This gives the protein CASSLSWTGSYEQYF.